What follows are 3 T cell receptor beta chains derived from one specimen sequenced in a study of OX40 agonist ivuxolimab in advanced cancers. The assay was immunoSEQ multiplex PCR, and TCRdb's table has in-frame clones only and misses some. The profile shows around 30,000 clones, 86% of them singletons. The sequencing here drew on CD4+ or CD8+ T cells sorted from blood, taken in a trial of the OX40 agonist ivuxolimab. These receptors were collected from an adult with an advanced solid tumor such as melanoma, head and neck, liver or kidney cancer.

The rearrangement joins TRBV14 to TRBJ2-7; D remains unclear. The CDR3 contains 13 residues. V shed 4 bases and J shed 4 bases, with 11 bases lying between them. The germline gives CDR1 SGHDN, CDR2 FVKESK. The CDR3 loop reads CASSLPGRYEQYF. The CDR3 coding sequence is TGTGCCAGCAGCCTGCCGGGCCGTTACGAGCAGTACTTC.

The chain carries TRBV28 and TRBJ1-1; D is perhaps TRBD1 (6 bases). Germline loops: CDR1 MDHEN, CDR2 SYDVKM. CDR3 size: 13 residues. V lost 4 bases, J lost 3 bases, and 9 bases lay in between. This CDR3 is CASSYRVDTEAFF. CDR3 DNA sequence: TGTGCCAGCAGTTACAGGGTCGACACTGAAGCTTTCTTT.

The gene calls are TRBV28 and TRBJ1-5; tentative D call: TRBD1 (5 bases). The CDR3 spans 14 residues. Trimming stripped 3 bases from V and 2 bases from J, with 8 bases between. CDR1 and CDR2 (germline): MDHEN, SYDVKM. The CDR3 sequence is CASSFIGGNQPQHF. CDR3 sequence (DNA): TGTGCCAGCAGTTTTATAGGGGGCAATCAGCCCCAGCATTTT.